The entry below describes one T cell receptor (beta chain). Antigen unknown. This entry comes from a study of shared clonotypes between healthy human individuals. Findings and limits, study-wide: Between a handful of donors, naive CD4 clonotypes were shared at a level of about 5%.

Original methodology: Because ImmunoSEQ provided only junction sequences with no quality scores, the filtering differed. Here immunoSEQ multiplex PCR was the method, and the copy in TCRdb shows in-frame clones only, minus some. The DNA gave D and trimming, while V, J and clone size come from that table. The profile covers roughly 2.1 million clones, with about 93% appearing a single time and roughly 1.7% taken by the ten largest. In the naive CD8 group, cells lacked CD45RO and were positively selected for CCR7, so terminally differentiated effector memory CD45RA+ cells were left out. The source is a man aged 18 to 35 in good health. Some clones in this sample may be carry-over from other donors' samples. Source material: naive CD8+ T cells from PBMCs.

The DNA for the CDR3 is TGTGCCTGGAGTGTTCTAGCGGGATATGAGACCCAGTACTTC. This translates into CAWSVLAGYETQYF. The V and J genes are TRBV30 and TRBJ2-5; 9 nucleotides align to TRBD2. The V gene end was trimmed by 0 bases and the J gene end by 5 bases; junction bases not matched to a gene: 4. The CDR3 runs 14 residues. Germline loops: CDR1 GTSNPN, CDR2 SVGIG (reference sequence). Full variable domain (missing parts from reference TRBV30 and TRBJ2-5): SQTIHQWPATLVQPVGSPLSLECTVEGTSNPNLYWYRQAAGRGLQLLFYSVGIGQISSEVPQNLSASRPQDRQFILSSKKLLLSDSGFYLCAWSVLAGYETQYFGPGTRLLVL.